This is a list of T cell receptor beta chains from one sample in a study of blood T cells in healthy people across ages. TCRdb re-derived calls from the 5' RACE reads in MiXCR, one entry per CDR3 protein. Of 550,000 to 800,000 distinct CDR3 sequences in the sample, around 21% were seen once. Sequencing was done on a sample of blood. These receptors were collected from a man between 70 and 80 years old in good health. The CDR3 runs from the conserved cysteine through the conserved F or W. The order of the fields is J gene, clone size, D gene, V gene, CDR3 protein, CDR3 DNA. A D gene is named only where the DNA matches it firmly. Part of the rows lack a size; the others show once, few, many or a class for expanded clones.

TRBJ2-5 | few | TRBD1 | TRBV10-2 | CASSERTGGQETQYF | TGCGCCAGCAGTGAACGGACAGGGGGGCAAGAGACCCAGTACTTC
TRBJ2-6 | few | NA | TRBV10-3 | CAISDSPGANVLTF | TGTGCCATCAGTGATAGCCCTGGGGCCAACGTCCTGACTTTC
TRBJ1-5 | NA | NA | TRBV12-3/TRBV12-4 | CASRLGVGSNQPQHF | TGTGCCAGCAGATTAGGGGTGGGTAGCAATCAGCCCCAGCATTTT
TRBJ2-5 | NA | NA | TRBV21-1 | CASSKLDAGRIEETQYF | TGTGCCAGCAGCAAACTCGACGCGGGGCGGATTGAAGAGACCCAGTACTTC
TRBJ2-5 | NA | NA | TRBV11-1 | CASSSRKDGETQYF | TGTGCCAGCAGCTCTCGAAAGGATGGAGAGACCCAGTACTTC
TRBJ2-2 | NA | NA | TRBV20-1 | CSARKGTVNTGELFF | TGCAGTGCTAGAAAAGGGACGGTGAACACCGGGGAGCTGTTTTTT
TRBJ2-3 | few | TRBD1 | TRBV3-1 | CASSKRGTDTRYF | TGTGCCAGCAGCAAAAGGGGGACAGATACGCGGTATTTT
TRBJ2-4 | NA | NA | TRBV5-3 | CARTTDRRTALNIRYF | TGTGCCAGAACAACGGACCGAAGGACAGCACTAAACATTCGGTACTTC
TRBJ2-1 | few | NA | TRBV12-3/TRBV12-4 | CASSRVMVYNEQFF | TGTGCCAGCAGTCGGGTGATGGTGTACAATGAGCAGTTCTTC
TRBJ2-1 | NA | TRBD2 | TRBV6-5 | CASSYGRDYSEQFF | TGTGCCAGCAGTTACGGGCGGGACTACAGTGAGCAGTTCTTC
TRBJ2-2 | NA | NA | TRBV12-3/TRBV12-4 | CASSFGSNTGELFF | TGTGCCAGCAGTTTTGGGTCGAACACCGGGGAGCTGTTTTTT